Below, one T cell receptor (beta chain) is given with its context. Its specificity is unknown. The CDR3 spans 17 residues. Per germline, CDR1 SEHNR and CDR2 FQNEAQ (reference sequence). The V segment lost 4 bases and the J segment 5 bases; nucleotides outside the gene matches: 13. This entry is derived from a study of cytomegalovirus exposure and HLA in healthy donors. Points from the study as a whole: Across donors, most TCRs were seen rarely, yet some public ones were widespread. The listing of 150 to 200 TCR beta chains classed them as cytomegalovirus-associated.

PCR amplification relied on 60 Vbeta primers (plus 13 Jbeta primers). Measured with immunoSEQ multiplex PCR; TCRdb has only the in-frame clones, and not every one. Of 90,000 to 150,000 clones listed, about three fifths are singletons. The receptor was derived from a man in his forties or fifties in good health and CMV-seropositive. Sequencing was done on a sample of PBMCs. The rearrangement uses TRBV7-9 and TRBJ2-2, with 7 bases fitting TRBD2. This CDR3 reads CASSSNSAGARTGELFF. The CDR3 DNA reads TGTGCCAGCAGCTCAAACTCCGCGGGAGCAAGAACCGGGGAGCTGTTTTTT.